The source of this T cell receptor beta chain is a study of shared clonotypes between healthy human individuals. Whole-study results and caveats: Sharing across several donors was seen in around 5% of naive CD4 clonotypes.

Method: immunoSEQ multiplex PCR; TCRdb's copy keeps in-frame clones and lacks some. The table lists approximately 2,000,000 clones, roughly 90% of them singletons, with more than 0.35% in the top ten. A word on this clone: The target antigen is unknown.

V shed 0 bases and J shed 4 bases, with 14 bases lying between them. Germline CDR1 reads SGHRS; CDR2 reads YFSETQ. This CDR3 has 16 residues. The V gene is TRBV5-1, the J gene TRBJ2-1; D is tentatively TRBD1 or TRBD2 (5 bases each). Source material: naive CD4+ T cells from PBMCs. Indicated subset: CD45RA+ positively selected. The source of this sequence is a man aged 18 to 29 in good health. Some clones in this sample may be carry-over from other donors' samples. CDR3 DNA sequence: TGCGCCAGCAGCTTGGGGGACCAAGACTTGTACAATGAGCAGTTCTTC. It translates to CASSLGDQDLYNEQFF.